These T cell receptor beta chains were read from a single sample in a study of shared clonotypes between healthy human individuals. Generated by immunoSEQ multiplex PCR, the TCRdb table keeps only in-frame clones and is missing some. The table includes 2.3 million or so clones, 80% to 95% detected once. The sample was naive CD4+ T cells from PBMCs. The receptor set was obtained from a man aged 18 to 30 in good health. Some clones in this sample may be carry-over from other donors' samples. The CDR3 runs from the conserved cysteine through the conserved F or W. The order of the fields is J gene, V gene, clone size, D gene, CDR3 protein, CDR3 DNA. A D gene is named only where the DNA matches it firmly. Where a row states a size, it is once, few, many or the class of an expanded clone; other rows omit it.

TRBJ1-5,TRBV23-1,few,TRBD1,CASSLSFRTGEDDQPQHF,TGCGCCAGCAGTCTCTCCTTCAGGACAGGGGAAGACGATCAGCCCCAGCATTTT
TRBJ1-4,TRBV20-1,-,-,CSGYSNEKLFF,TGCAGTGGGTACTCTAATGAAAAACTGTTTTTT
TRBJ1-6,TRBV28,-,-,CASSLTQLINKSPLHF,TGTGCCAGCAGCTTAACCCAGCTAATCAACAAATCACCCCTCCACTTT
TRBJ2-2,TRBV9,-,TRBD2,CASSVGIAGIDTGELFF,TGTGCCAGCAGCGTAGGGATAGCGGGAATTGACACCGGGGAGCTGTTTTTT
TRBJ1-5,TRBV7-9,-,TRBD1,CASSLQTGGSGPQHF,TGTGCCAGCAGCCTACAGACAGGGGGGTCTGGGCCCCAGCATTTT
TRBJ1-2,TRBV11-2,-,TRBD1,CASSHTGDEGYTF,TGTGCCAGCAGCCATACAGGGGATGAGGGCTACACCTTC
TRBJ2-7,TRBV28,-,-,CASRTTGAYEQYF,TGTGCCAGCAGGACGACAGGAGCCTACGAGCAGTACTTC
TRBJ2-7,TRBV5-1,-,-,CASSLQAFYEQYF,TGCGCCAGCAGCTTGCAGGCCTTCTACGAGCAGTACTTC
TRBJ2-7,TRBV5-1,-,-,CASSLGGTETYEQYF,TGCGCCAGCAGCCTTGGCGGGACCGAGACCTACGAGCAGTACTTC
TRBJ1-5,TRBV15,once,-,CATSRDLVAYNQPQHF,TGTGCCACCAGCAGAGATTTAGTGGCGTACAATCAGCCCCAGCATTTT
TRBJ1-5,TRBV19,-,-,CASSRGNSNQPQHF,TGTGCCAGTAGTAGGGGTAATAGCAATCAGCCCCAGCATTTT
TRBJ1-3,TRBV6-1,-,-,CASSEIFSSSGNTIYF,TGTGCCAGCAGTGAAATCTTTTCGAGCTCTGGAAACACCATATATTTT
TRBJ2-3,TRBV6-5,-,TRBD2,CASSKLAGWPDTQYF,TGTGCCAGCAGTAAGCTAGCGGGATGGCCAGATACGCAGTATTTT
TRBJ2-5,TRBV5-1,-,-,CASSLFTGSETQYF,TGCGCCAGCAGCTTGTTCACGGGAAGCGAGACCCAGTACTTC
TRBJ1-4,TRBV5-6,-,-,CASSFRRRDEKLFF,TGTGCCAGCAGCTTTAGGAGGAGAGATGAAAAACTGTTTTTT
TRBJ2-1,TRBV28,-,TRBD2,CASSLGAASGRDEQFF,TGTGCCAGCAGTTTGGGAGCGGCTAGCGGGAGGGATGAGCAGTTCTTC
TRBJ2-1,TRBV5-1,-,-,CASSLNHLVLNEQFF,TGCGCCAGCAGCCTGAACCACCTGGTTCTCAATGAGCAGTTCTTC
TRBJ2-4,TRBV10-1,-,-,CASSENGGIQYF,TGCGCCAGCAGTGAAAATGGGGGCATTCAGTACTTC
TRBJ2-7,TRBV28,-,-,CASSSPPDRQYF,TGTGCCAGCAGTTCGCCGCCAGACCGGCAGTACTTC
TRBJ2-3,TRBV28,-,-,CASSGQPPDTQYF,TGTGCCAGCAGTGGACAGCCGCCAGATACGCAGTATTTT
TRBJ2-7,TRBV4-1,-,TRBD2,CASSQKLAESYEQYF,TGCGCCAGCAGCCAAAAACTAGCGGAGTCCTACGAGCAGTACTTC
TRBJ1-1,TRBV6-5,once,TRBD1,CASSLGTGGGTEAFF,TGTGCCAGCAGTTTAGGGACAGGGGGAGGAACTGAAGCTTTCTTT
TRBJ2-2,TRBV2,-,-,CASSEIGTQNTGELFF,TGTGCCAGCAGTGAGATCGGGACTCAGAACACCGGGGAGCTGTTTTTT
TRBJ2-7,TRBV11-1,-,-,CASSLVSGTIDTSYEQYF,TGTGCCAGCAGCTTAGTCTCAGGGACGATCGATACCAGCTACGAGCAGTACTTC
TRBJ1-2,TRBV6-1,-,TRBD1,CASSEADRVWGYTF,TGTGCCAGCAGTGAAGCAGACAGGGTATGGGGCTACACCTTC
TRBJ2-3,TRBV29-1,-,-,CSVEEFKARGADTQYF,TGCAGCGTTGAAGAGTTTAAGGCCAGGGGAGCAGATACGCAGTATTTT
TRBJ2-7,TRBV28,-,TRBD1,CASSSGTAPGVEQYF,TGTGCCAGCAGTTCCGGGACAGCCCCTGGGGTCGAGCAGTACTTC
TRBJ2-2,TRBV5-1,-,-,CASSLRAGGFTGELFF,TGCGCCAGCAGCTTGAGGGCAGGAGGGTTTACCGGGGAGCTGTTTTTT
TRBJ1-6,TRBV5-6,once,-,CASSFGVSSYNSPLHF,TGTGCCAGCAGCTTCGGGGTGAGCTCCTATAATTCACCCCTCCACTTT
TRBJ1-5,TRBV18,few,-,CASSQLQVTQPQHF,TGTGCCAGCTCACAATTACAGGTAACTCAGCCCCAGCATTTT
TRBJ2-5,TRBV19,-,TRBD2,CASSISGRNIETQYF,TGTGCCAGTAGTATAAGCGGGAGGAACATAGAGACCCAGTACTTC
TRBJ1-4,TRBV30,-,TRBD1,CAWITERTGPNEKLFF,TGTGCCTGGATAACGGAAAGGACAGGCCCTAATGAAAAACTGTTTTTT
TRBJ1-5,TRBV15,-,-,CATSRDIFGQPQHF,TGTGCCACCAGCAGAGATATTTTTGGACAGCCCCAGCATTTT
TRBJ2-3,TRBV6-4,-,-,CASSDGHRTDTQYF,TGTGCCAGCAGTGACGGACACCGCACAGATACGCAGTATTTT
TRBJ2-7,TRBV11-1,-,TRBD1,CASSRDRGGGDEQYF,TGTGCCAGCAGTCGGGACAGGGGAGGAGGCGACGAGCAGTACTTC
TRBJ2-5,TRBV9,-,-,CASSEPSWGGETQYF,TGTGCCAGCAGCGAACCGAGTTGGGGTGGAGAGACCCAGTACTTC
TRBJ2-7,TRBV4-3,once,-,CASSQDRQWKEGSPLGEQYF,TGCGCCAGCAGCCAAGATCGGCAGTGGAAGGAGGGCTCCCCTCTCGGAGAGCAGTACTTC
TRBJ2-2,TRBV7-3,-,-,CASSSSWGANTGELFF,TGTGCCAGCAGCTCATCGTGGGGTGCGAACACCGGGGAGCTGTTTTTT
TRBJ2-7,TRBV28,-,TRBD2,CASSLLRTSAYEQYF,TGTGCCAGCAGTTTACTTCGGACTAGCGCCTACGAGCAGTACTTC
TRBJ1-4,TRBV28,-,TRBD1,CASSTSMGRTGVLELFF,TGTGCCAGCAGTACATCAATGGGGAGGACAGGCGTCCTTGAACTGTTTTTT
TRBJ2-7,TRBV25-1,-,TRBD1,CASSPGQPYEQYF,TGTGCCAGCAGCCCGGGACAGCCATACGAGCAGTACTTC
TRBJ2-2,TRBV28,-,-,CVGGTNTGELFF,TGTGTGGGCGGAACGAACACCGGGGAGCTGTTTTTT
TRBJ1-2,TRBV19,-,-,CASSISSGLSGYTF,TGTGCCAGTAGTATAAGTAGCGGCTTAAGTGGCTACACCTTC
TRBJ2-1,TRBV7-2,-,TRBD2,CASSPLAGTLQFF,TGTGCCAGCAGCCCACTAGCGGGGACCCTCCAGTTCTTC
TRBJ2-2,TRBV2,-,-,CASKTSLNTGELFF,TGTGCCAGCAAGACTAGTTTGAACACCGGGGAGCTGTTTTTT